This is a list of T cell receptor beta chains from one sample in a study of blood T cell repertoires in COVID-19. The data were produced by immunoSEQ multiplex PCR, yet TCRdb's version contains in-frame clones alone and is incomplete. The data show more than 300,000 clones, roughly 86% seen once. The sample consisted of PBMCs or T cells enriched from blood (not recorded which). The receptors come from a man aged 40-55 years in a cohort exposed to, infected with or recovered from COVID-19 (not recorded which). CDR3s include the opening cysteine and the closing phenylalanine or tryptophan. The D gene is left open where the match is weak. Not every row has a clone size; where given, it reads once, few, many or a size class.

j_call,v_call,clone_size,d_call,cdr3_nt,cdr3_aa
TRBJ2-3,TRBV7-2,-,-,TGTGCCAGCAGAACCGGGGACTCAGGGTTGGCGCAGTATTTT,CASRTGDSGLAQYF
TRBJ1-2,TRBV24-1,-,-,TGTGCCACCAGTGAAAGACAGAGTTATGGCTACACCTTC,CATSERQSYGYTF
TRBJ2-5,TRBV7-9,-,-,TGTGCCAGCAGCCCAAAAGAGACCCAGTACTTC,CASSPKETQYF
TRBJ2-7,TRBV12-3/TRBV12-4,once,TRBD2,TGTGCCAGCCTACCTAGCGGGAGTTACGAGCAGTACTTC,CASLPSGSYEQYF
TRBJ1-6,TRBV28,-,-,TGTGCCAGCAGTCCTGACAGTGGGAATTCACCCCTCCACTTT,CASSPDSGNSPLHF
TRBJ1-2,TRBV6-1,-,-,TGTGCCAGCAGTGAAGCGGGGCCGTCCCTCTATGGCTACACCTTC,CASSEAGPSLYGYTF
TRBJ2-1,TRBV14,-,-,TGTGCCAGCAGCCAAGGAGTTACCAGGGCGAATGAGCAGTTCTTC,CASSQGVTRANEQFF
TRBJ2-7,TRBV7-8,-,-,TGTGCCAGCAGCTTAGCTAGGAGGCGGGAAAGAAACTACGAGCAGTACTTC,CASSLARRRERNYEQYF
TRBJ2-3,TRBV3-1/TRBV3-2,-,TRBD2,TGTGCCAGCAGCCAAGATCTGATAGCGGGAGTCTATACAGATACGCAGTATTTT,CASSQDLIAGVYTDTQYF
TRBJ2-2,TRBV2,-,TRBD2,TGTGCCAGCAGTGTGATAGCGGGGAACACCGGGGAGCTGTTTTTT,CASSVIAGNTGELFF
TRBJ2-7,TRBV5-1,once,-,TGCGCCAGCAGCTTTGGGTCCAGGCGCGTTTACGAGCAGTACTTC,CASSFGSRRVYEQYF
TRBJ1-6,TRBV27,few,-,TGTGCCAGCAGCTACACAGGGTCGACACCCCTCCACTTT,CASSYTGSTPLHF
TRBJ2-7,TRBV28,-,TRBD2,TGTGCCAGCAGCCCCGGGACTAGCGGGGACTACGAGCAGTACTTC,CASSPGTSGDYEQYF
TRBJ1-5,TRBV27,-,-,TGTGCCAGTTACGAATATCACAGTCATAGCAATCAGCCCCAGCATTTT,CASYEYHSHSNQPQHF
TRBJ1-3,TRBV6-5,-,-,TGTGCCAGCAGTTCGGACTTCCCGGGAGGAAACACCATATATTTT,CASSSDFPGGNTIYF
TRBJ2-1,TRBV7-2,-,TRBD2,TGTGCCAGCAGCCCCGGCGGGACTAGGCATGAGCAGTTCTTC,CASSPGGTRHEQFF
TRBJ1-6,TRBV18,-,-,TGTGCCAGCTCACCCGGGGAGGGGAGGAATTCACCCCTCCACTTT,CASSPGEGRNSPLHF
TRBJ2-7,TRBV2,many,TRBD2,TGTGCCAGCAGTGAAGCGCTTTGGGGTAGCGGGAGGGTCTTC,CASSEALWGSGRVF
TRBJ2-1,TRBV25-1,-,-,TGTGCCAGCAGTTCCCCTCAAGGACTTCTCAATGAGCAGTTCTTC,CASSSPQGLLNEQFF
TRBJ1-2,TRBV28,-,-,TGTGCCAGCAGTTTTGGGCTACCCATCTATGGCTACACCTTC,CASSFGLPIYGYTF
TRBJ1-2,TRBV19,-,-,TGTGCCAGTAGTAACCCCCAGACGGGGTACGGCTACACCTTC,CASSNPQTGYGYTF
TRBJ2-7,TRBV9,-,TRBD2,TGTGCCAGCAGCGTAGCTACGGGACGGGGAGGGTACGAGCAGTACTTC,CASSVATGRGGYEQYF
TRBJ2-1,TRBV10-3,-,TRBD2,TGTGCCATCAGTGAGTCGACTAGCGGGGATTACAATGAGCAGTTCTTC,CAISESTSGDYNEQFF
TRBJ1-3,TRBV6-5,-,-,TGTGCCAGCATTTCTGGGCAGGGCAACACCATATATTTT,CASISGQGNTIYF
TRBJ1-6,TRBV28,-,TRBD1,TGTGCCAGCAGCCCAGGGGGCGTGAGTTCACCCCTCCACTTT,CASSPGGVSSPLHF
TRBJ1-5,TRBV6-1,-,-,TGTGCCAGCAGTGAAGCGGTAGGTAGGGGGAATCAGCCCCAGCATTTT,CASSEAVGRGNQPQHF
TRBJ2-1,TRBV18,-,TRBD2,TGTGCCAGCTCCCTCGGGACTAGCGGGAGTACTGAGCAGTTCTTC,CASSLGTSGSTEQFF
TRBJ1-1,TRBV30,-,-,TGTGCCTGGAGTGTATACGGGAACACTGAAGCTTTCTTT,CAWSVYGNTEAFF
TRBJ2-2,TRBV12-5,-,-,TGTGCTAGTGGTTTGGGTGGCAACACCGGGGAGCTGTTTTTT,CASGLGGNTGELFF
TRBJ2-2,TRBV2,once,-,TGTGCCAGCAGTGGCGAGCGGGACACCGGGGAGCTGTTTTTT,CASSGERDTGELFF
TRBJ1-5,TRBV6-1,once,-,TGTGCCAGCAGTGAAGCGGTGGGGCATGCGGGGCAGCCCCAGCATTTT,CASSEAVGHAGQPQHF
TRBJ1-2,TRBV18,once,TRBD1,TGTGCCAGCTCACCAATGCAGGGGGCTATCTATGGCTACACCTTC,CASSPMQGAIYGYTF
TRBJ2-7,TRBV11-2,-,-,TGTGCCAGCAGCTTAGTGTCTGGATTCGGGTACGAGCAGTACTTC,CASSLVSGFGYEQYF
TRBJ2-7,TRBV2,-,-,TGTGCCAGCAGTGAATTGGTAGGAAGCGAGGTCGAGCAGTACTTC,CASSELVGSEVEQYF
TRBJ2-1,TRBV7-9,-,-,TGTGCCAGCAGCTTATACCGGGTTGAGCAGTTCTTC,CASSLYRVEQFF
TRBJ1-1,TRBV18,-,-,TGTGCCAGCTCACCGTACGGGAACACTGAAGCTTTCTTT,CASSPYGNTEAFF
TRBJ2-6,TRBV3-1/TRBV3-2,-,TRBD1,TGTGCCAGCAGCCGCGGACAGGGGGCGTCGGCGGAATCTGGGGCCAACGTCCTGACTTTC,CASSRGQGASAESGANVLTF
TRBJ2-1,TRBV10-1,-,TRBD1,TGCGCCAGCAGATCGGACAGGGGGCGAGGTGAGCAGTTCTTC,CASRSDRGRGEQFF
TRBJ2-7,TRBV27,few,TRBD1,TGTGCCAGCAGTCTAAACGGACCGGGACAGGGGGTGAATTACAAAACCTACGAGCAGTACTTC,CASSLNGPGQGVNYKTYEQYF
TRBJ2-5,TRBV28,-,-,TGTGCCAGCCGTGCGGGAGAGACCCAGTACTTC,CASRAGETQYF
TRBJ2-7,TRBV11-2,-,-,TGTGCCAGCAGAATAGGCCGTGGGGGCGGCGAGCAGTACTTC,CASRIGRGGGEQYF
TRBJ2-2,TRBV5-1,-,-,TGCGCCAGCAGCTTGGATTTAGCGGTTAACACCGGGGAGCTGTTTTTT,CASSLDLAVNTGELFF
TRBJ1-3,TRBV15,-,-,TGTGCCACCAGCAGAGATTTCGGTAGTAGTTCTGGAAACACCATATATTTT,CATSRDFGSSSGNTIYF
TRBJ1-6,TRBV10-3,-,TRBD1,TGTGCCATCAGGGGGACAGGCAATTCACCCCTCCACTTT,CAIRGTGNSPLHF
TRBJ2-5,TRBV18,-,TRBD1,TGTGCCAGCTCACCTGACAGGGGACAAGAGACCCAGTACTTC,CASSPDRGQETQYF
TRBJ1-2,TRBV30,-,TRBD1,TGTGCCTGGAGTGTTGGGACAGGGGTCGGCTACACCTTC,CAWSVGTGVGYTF
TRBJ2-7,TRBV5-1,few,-,TGCGCCAGCAGCTTGGATCACCGGTCCGGGTACGAGCAGTACTTC,CASSLDHRSGYEQYF
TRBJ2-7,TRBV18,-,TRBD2,TGTGCCAGCTCACCACCGGCTAGCGGGACCTACGAGCAGTACTTC,CASSPPASGTYEQYF
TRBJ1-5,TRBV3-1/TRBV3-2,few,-,TGTGCCAGCAGCCAAGTAGCGACTAATCAGCCCCAGCATTTT,CASSQVATNQPQHF
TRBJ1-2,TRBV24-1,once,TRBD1,TGTGCCACCTCTCGGGGGGACAGGGATGTGGGCTACACCTTC,CATSRGDRDVGYTF
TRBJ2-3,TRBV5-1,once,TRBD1,TGCGCCAGCAGCTTGGGGACAGGGGGAGATACGCAGTATTTT,CASSLGTGGDTQYF
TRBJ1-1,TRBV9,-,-,TGTGCCAGCAGCGTAGGCAGGGACACTGAAGCTTTCTTT,CASSVGRDTEAFF
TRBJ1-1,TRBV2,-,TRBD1,TGTGCCAGCAAGGGACAGGGGACCCCGAACACTGAAGCTTTCTTT,CASKGQGTPNTEAFF
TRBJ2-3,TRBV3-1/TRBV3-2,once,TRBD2,TGTGCCAGCAGCCAAGACGGGAGGGCTGCAGATACGCAGTATTTT,CASSQDGRAADTQYF
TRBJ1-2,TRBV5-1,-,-,TGCGCCAGCAGCTTGGCGCAGATAAACTATGGCTACACCTTC,CASSLAQINYGYTF
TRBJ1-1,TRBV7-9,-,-,TGTGCCAGCAGCTTAGTCAGTGAAGCTTTCTTT,CASSLVSEAFF
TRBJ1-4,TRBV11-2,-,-,TGTGCCAGCAGCTTAGATATCGGGGGTGCAACTAATGAAAAACTGTTTTTT,CASSLDIGGATNEKLFF